This is a list of T cell receptor beta chains from one sample in a study of T cells in Graves' hyperthyroidism and ophthalmopathy. Via MiXCR, TCRdb re-called the multiplex PCR reads, giving one row per CDR3 protein. The sample lists about 840,000 distinct CDR3 sequences, roughly 40% occurring once. The sample consisted of blood. The receptor source for this set is a man aged 18 to 35 with Graves' hyperthyroidism. Each CDR3 is given with its conserved first and last residue. Each record gives: CDR3 protein, CDR3 DNA, J gene, V gene, D gene, CDR3 length, clone size. D genes are given only for firm matches. Size is stated for part of the rows, as once, few or many counts, or as a class when the clone is expanded.

CDR3 protein: CSASRDFLGEQYF
CDR3 DNA: TGCAGTGCTTCACGGGACTTTCTCGGGGAGCAGTACTTC
J gene: TRBJ2-7
V gene: TRBV20-1
D gene: NA
CDR3 length: 13
clone size: few

CDR3 protein: CASGGLAGGYTF
CDR3 DNA: TGTGCCAGCGGGGGACTAGCGGGAGGGTACACCTTC
J gene: TRBJ1-2
V gene: TRBV7-9
D gene: NA
CDR3 length: 12
clone size: NA

CDR3 protein: CASSPAPGQGASPLHF
CDR3 DNA: TGTGCCAGCAGCCCCGCTCCGGGACAGGGGGCGTCACCCCTCCACTTT
J gene: TRBJ1-6
V gene: TRBV7-6
D gene: TRBD1
CDR3 length: 16
clone size: many

CDR3 protein: CATSRLVQGRETQYF
CDR3 DNA: TGTGCCACCAGCAGGCTAGTACAGGGGCGGGAGACCCAGTACTTC
J gene: TRBJ2-5
V gene: TRBV15
D gene: TRBD1
CDR3 length: 15
clone size: many

CDR3 protein: CASSVGISAGANVLTF
CDR3 DNA: TGTGCCAGCAGCGTGGGGATTTCGGCTGGGGCCAACGTCCTGACTTTC
J gene: TRBJ2-6
V gene: TRBV9
D gene: NA
CDR3 length: 16
clone size: many

CDR3 protein: CSATGNTEAFF
CDR3 DNA: TGCAGCGCCACAGGGAACACTGAAGCTTTCTTT
J gene: TRBJ1-1
V gene: TRBV29-1
D gene: NA
CDR3 length: 11
clone size: many

CDR3 protein: CSAIFTGELGEKLFF
CDR3 DNA: TGCAGTGCTATATTTACAGGGGAGCTAGGTGAAAAACTGTTTTTT
J gene: TRBJ1-4
V gene: TRBV20-1
D gene: TRBD1
CDR3 length: 15
clone size: few

CDR3 protein: CASSPGVGVDQPQHF
CDR3 DNA: TGTGCCAGCAGCCCGGGGGTGGGGGTAGATCAGCCCCAGCATTTT
J gene: TRBJ1-5
V gene: TRBV9
D gene: NA
CDR3 length: 15
clone size: few

CDR3 protein: CAPRGGESNQPQHF
CDR3 DNA: TGTGCTCCCCGGGGAGGGGAGAGCAATCAGCCCCAGCATTTT
J gene: TRBJ1-5
V gene: TRBV24-1
D gene: NA
CDR3 length: 14
clone size: NA

CDR3 protein: CASSERDSAYGYTF
CDR3 DNA: TGTGCCAGCAGCGAACGGGACAGCGCCTATGGCTACACCTTC
J gene: TRBJ1-2
V gene: TRBV3-1
D gene: TRBD1
CDR3 length: 14
clone size: NA

CDR3 protein: CASSPRTGHEKLFF
CDR3 DNA: TGTGCCAGCAGCCCCCGGACAGGGCATGAAAAACTGTTTTTT
J gene: TRBJ1-4
V gene: TRBV7-9
D gene: TRBD1
CDR3 length: 14
clone size: NA

CDR3 protein: CSVDGLAGTEQYF
CDR3 DNA: TGCAGCGTTGATGGACTAGCGGGAACCGAGCAGTACTTC
J gene: TRBJ2-7
V gene: TRBV29-1
D gene: TRBD2
CDR3 length: 13
clone size: NA

CDR3 protein: CASSPQGVETQYF
CDR3 DNA: TGTGCCAGCAGCCCACAGGGTGTAGAGACCCAGTACTTC
J gene: TRBJ2-5
V gene: TRBV7-6
D gene: NA
CDR3 length: 13
clone size: many

CDR3 protein: CASSPDRGATNEKLFF
CDR3 DNA: TGTGCCAGCAGTCCTGACAGGGGCGCAACTAATGAAAAACTGTTTTTT
J gene: TRBJ1-4
V gene: TRBV2
D gene: TRBD1
CDR3 length: 16
clone size: few

CDR3 protein: CSFGEGFSYEQYF
CDR3 DNA: TGCAGCTTCGGCGAAGGCTTCTCCTACGAGCAGTACTTC
J gene: TRBJ2-7
V gene: TRBV29-1
D gene: NA
CDR3 length: 13
clone size: NA

CDR3 protein: CASSILGGTYEQYF
CDR3 DNA: TGTGCCAGTAGTATCTTAGGTGGAACCTACGAGCAGTACTTC
J gene: TRBJ2-7
V gene: TRBV19
D gene: NA
CDR3 length: 14
clone size: NA

CDR3 protein: CAISESWDSKEHEQYF
CDR3 DNA: TGTGCCATCAGTGAGTCCTGGGACAGCAAGGAGCACGAGCAGTACTTC
J gene: TRBJ2-7
V gene: TRBV10-3
D gene: TRBD1
CDR3 length: 16
clone size: many

CDR3 protein: CASSIEHRGYNEQYF
CDR3 DNA: TGTGCCAGTAGTATAGAGCACAGGGGTTACAACGAGCAGTACTTC
J gene: TRBJ2-7
V gene: TRBV19
D gene: TRBD1
CDR3 length: 15
clone size: few

CDR3 protein: CAISEGGQYF
CDR3 DNA: TGTGCCATCAGTGAGGGGGGGCAGTACTTC
J gene: TRBJ2-7
V gene: TRBV10-3
D gene: NA
CDR3 length: 10
clone size: NA

CDR3 protein: CASSLGTPGGELFF
CDR3 DNA: TGTGCCAGCAGCTTAGGAACGCCGGGAGGGGAGCTGTTTTTT
J gene: TRBJ2-2
V gene: TRBV7-8
D gene: NA
CDR3 length: 14
clone size: few

CDR3 protein: CASGPVTGRSYEQYF
CDR3 DNA: TGTGCCAGCGGCCCCGTGACAGGCCGCTCCTACGAGCAGTACTTC
J gene: TRBJ2-7
V gene: TRBV19
D gene: NA
CDR3 length: 15
clone size: NA

CDR3 protein: CASSSIHYEQYF
CDR3 DNA: TGTGCCAGCAGCAGCATACACTACGAGCAGTACTTC
J gene: TRBJ2-7
V gene: TRBV12-3/TRBV12-4
D gene: NA
CDR3 length: 12
clone size: many

CDR3 protein: CASSSVQSYEQYF
CDR3 DNA: TGTGCCAGCAGCTCGGTCCAGTCCTACGAGCAGTACTTC
J gene: TRBJ2-7
V gene: TRBV5-6
D gene: NA
CDR3 length: 13
clone size: NA

CDR3 protein: CASSLTTPGGTGELFF
CDR3 DNA: TGTGCCAGCAGCTTAACGACCCCAGGGGGCACCGGGGAGCTGTTTTTT
J gene: TRBJ2-2
V gene: TRBV7-3
D gene: TRBD1
CDR3 length: 16
clone size: few

CDR3 protein: CASSTSGNTGELFF
CDR3 DNA: TGTGCCAGCTCCACTAGTGGGAACACCGGGGAGCTGTTTTTT
J gene: TRBJ2-2
V gene: TRBV19
D gene: NA
CDR3 length: 14
clone size: NA

CDR3 protein: CASSIQIGLGTGELFF
CDR3 DNA: TGTGCCAGCAGCATCCAAATTGGGCTAGGCACCGGGGAGCTGTTTTTT
J gene: TRBJ2-2
V gene: TRBV7-9
D gene: NA
CDR3 length: 16
clone size: NA

CDR3 protein: CASSVGFSDNYGYTF
CDR3 DNA: TGTGCCAGCAGCGTAGGCTTTTCGGACAACTATGGCTACACCTTC
J gene: TRBJ1-2
V gene: TRBV9
D gene: NA
CDR3 length: 15
clone size: many

CDR3 protein: CASSLSGVGREAFF
CDR3 DNA: TGTGCCAGCAGCTTGTCAGGGGTGGGCCGTGAAGCTTTCTTT
J gene: TRBJ1-1
V gene: TRBV7-9
D gene: NA
CDR3 length: 14
clone size: NA

CDR3 protein: CASSLRGFTGELFF
CDR3 DNA: TGTGCCAGCAGTTTGAGAGGGTTCACCGGGGAGCTGTTTTTT
J gene: TRBJ2-2
V gene: TRBV2
D gene: NA
CDR3 length: 14
clone size: NA

CDR3 protein: CASSHRDAHEAWAQHF
CDR3 DNA: TGTGCCAGCAGCCACCGGGACGCCCATGAAGCTTGGGCCCAGCATTTT
J gene: TRBJ1-5
V gene: TRBV7-2
D gene: NA
CDR3 length: 16
clone size: NA

CDR3 protein: CASSPPLPGAQETQYF
CDR3 DNA: TGTGCCAGCAGCCCTCCTCTCCCCGGGGCCCAAGAGACCCAGTACTTC
J gene: TRBJ2-5
V gene: TRBV2
D gene: NA
CDR3 length: 16
clone size: few

CDR3 protein: CSPDGAYEQYF
CDR3 DNA: TGCAGCCCAGACGGGGCCTACGAGCAGTACTTC
J gene: TRBJ2-7
V gene: TRBV29-1
D gene: NA
CDR3 length: 11
clone size: NA

CDR3 protein: CSVPDTTGELFF
CDR3 DNA: TGCAGCGTGCCTGACACCACCGGGGAGCTGTTTTTT
J gene: TRBJ2-2
V gene: TRBV29-1
D gene: NA
CDR3 length: 12
clone size: many

CDR3 protein: CSIVLGDKLFF
CDR3 DNA: TGCAGTATCGTCCTGGGAGACAAACTGTTTTTT
J gene: TRBJ1-4
V gene: TRBV29-1
D gene: NA
CDR3 length: 11
clone size: NA

CDR3 protein: CASSLRLAGDSGANVLTF
CDR3 DNA: TGTGCCAGCAGCTTACGACTAGCGGGAGATTCCGGGGCCAACGTCCTGACTTTC
J gene: TRBJ2-6
V gene: TRBV7-3
D gene: TRBD2
CDR3 length: 18
clone size: NA

CDR3 protein: CASSQDLRRGTYEQYF
CDR3 DNA: TGCGCCAGCAGCCAAGATTTGCGGAGGGGGACCTACGAGCAGTACTTC
J gene: TRBJ2-7
V gene: TRBV4-1
D gene: NA
CDR3 length: 16
clone size: few

CDR3 protein: CASSSQTDAQPQHF
CDR3 DNA: TGTGCCAGCAGTTCTCAGACGGACGCGCAGCCCCAGCATTTT
J gene: TRBJ1-5
V gene: TRBV12-3/TRBV12-4
D gene: NA
CDR3 length: 14
clone size: many

CDR3 protein: CASSLAGDMGTEAFF
CDR3 DNA: TGCGCCAGCAGCTTGGCCGGGGACATGGGCACTGAAGCTTTCTTT
J gene: TRBJ1-1
V gene: TRBV5-1
D gene: NA
CDR3 length: 15
clone size: few

CDR3 protein: CASSARDGPNEKLFF
CDR3 DNA: TGTGCCAGCAGTGCTAGGGACGGTCCCAATGAAAAACTGTTTTTT
J gene: TRBJ1-4
V gene: TRBV25-1
D gene: NA
CDR3 length: 15
clone size: NA

CDR3 protein: CSARPSMGSANEKLFF
CDR3 DNA: TGCAGTGCTAGGCCCTCGATGGGTTCGGCTAATGAAAAACTGTTTTTT
J gene: TRBJ1-4
V gene: TRBV20-1
D gene: NA
CDR3 length: 16
clone size: few

CDR3 protein: CASSPYGLAGYEQYF
CDR3 DNA: TGTGCCAGCAGCCCCTATGGACTAGCGGGCTACGAGCAGTACTTC
J gene: TRBJ2-7
V gene: TRBV4-2
D gene: TRBD2
CDR3 length: 15
clone size: NA

CDR3 protein: CASSQGGQVYGANVLTF
CDR3 DNA: TGCGCCAGCAGCCAAGGGGGACAGGTCTACGGGGCCAACGTCCTGACTTTC
J gene: TRBJ2-6
V gene: TRBV4-1
D gene: TRBD1
CDR3 length: 17
clone size: NA

CDR3 protein: CASDKGGDAFF
CDR3 DNA: TGTGCCAGCGATAAGGGGGGGGACGCTTTCTTT
J gene: TRBJ1-1
V gene: TRBV19
D gene: NA
CDR3 length: 11
clone size: NA

CDR3 protein: CASSQGTPPEQYF
CDR3 DNA: TGTGCCAGCAGCCAAGGGACCCCCCCCGAGCAGTACTTC
J gene: TRBJ2-7
V gene: TRBV3-1
D gene: NA
CDR3 length: 13
clone size: few

CDR3 protein: CSAPKTSSYEQYF
CDR3 DNA: TGCAGTGCCCCGAAGACTAGTAGCTACGAGCAGTACTTC
J gene: TRBJ2-7
V gene: TRBV20-1
D gene: NA
CDR3 length: 13
clone size: few

CDR3 protein: CSAPPYRAHTEAFF
CDR3 DNA: TGCAGTGCCCCCCCCTACAGGGCCCACACTGAAGCTTTCTTT
J gene: TRBJ1-1
V gene: TRBV20-1
D gene: NA
CDR3 length: 14
clone size: NA

CDR3 protein: CASSSSPGFHEQYF
CDR3 DNA: TGTGCCAGCAGCTCGAGCCCAGGATTCCACGAGCAGTACTTC
J gene: TRBJ2-7
V gene: TRBV12-3/TRBV12-4
D gene: NA
CDR3 length: 14
clone size: few

CDR3 protein: CASSYSAGTHGYTF
CDR3 DNA: TGTGCCAGCAGTTACTCGGCAGGGACCCATGGCTACACCTTC
J gene: TRBJ1-2
V gene: TRBV6-5
D gene: NA
CDR3 length: 14
clone size: NA

CDR3 protein: CASSQDRDMNTEAFF
CDR3 DNA: TGTGCCAGCAGCCAAGATAGGGACATGAACACTGAAGCTTTCTTT
J gene: TRBJ1-1
V gene: TRBV4-2
D gene: NA
CDR3 length: 15
clone size: NA

CDR3 protein: CASSNPGGNTEAFF
CDR3 DNA: TGTGCCAGCAGCAACCCCGGAGGAAACACTGAAGCTTTCTTT
J gene: TRBJ1-1
V gene: TRBV7-9
D gene: NA
CDR3 length: 14
clone size: NA

CDR3 protein: CASSPAEGSTGELFF
CDR3 DNA: TGCGCCAGCAGCCCCGCAGAGGGAAGCACCGGGGAGCTGTTTTTT
J gene: TRBJ2-2
V gene: TRBV5-1
D gene: NA
CDR3 length: 15
clone size: NA

CDR3 protein: CASSNQVHYGYTF
CDR3 DNA: TGTGCCAGTAGTAACCAGGTTCACTATGGCTACACCTTC
J gene: TRBJ1-2
V gene: TRBV19
D gene: NA
CDR3 length: 13
clone size: NA

CDR3 protein: CASSKLPGQGVMELFF
CDR3 DNA: TGTGCCAGCAGCAAACTTCCGGGACAGGGTGTCATGGAACTGTTTTTT
J gene: TRBJ1-4
V gene: TRBV7-2
D gene: TRBD1
CDR3 length: 16
clone size: NA

CDR3 protein: CASSGRRGQETQYF
CDR3 DNA: TGTGCCAGCAGCGGTCGGAGGGGACAAGAGACCCAGTACTTC
J gene: TRBJ2-5
V gene: TRBV7-2
D gene: NA
CDR3 length: 14
clone size: many